The rows below give T cell receptor beta chains drawn from one sample of a study of T cells in Graves' hyperthyroidism and ophthalmopathy. Each CDR3 protein is one row after TCRdb ran MiXCR on the multiplex PCR reads. The repertoire holds some 490,000 distinct CDR3 sequences, with around 16% as singletons. Sequencing was done on a sample of blood. The receptors derive from a woman aged 25 to 39 with Graves' ophthalmopathy. Each CDR3 is given with its conserved first and last residue. D genes are given only for firm matches. Where a row states a size, it is once, few, many or the class of an expanded clone; other rows omit it.

v_call: TRBV5-1
cdr3_length: 14
j_call: TRBJ1-1
d_call: NA
clone_size: many
cdr3_nt: TGTGCCAGCAGCCTCGGAGGGGGGAACACTGAAGCTTTCTTT
cdr3_aa: CASSLGGGNTEAFF

v_call: TRBV12-3/TRBV12-4
cdr3_length: 15
j_call: TRBJ2-5
d_call: TRBD1
clone_size: many
cdr3_nt: TGTGCCAGCAGTGCCCGGGACAGCTCTAAAGAGACCCAGTACTTC
cdr3_aa: CASSARDSSKETQYF

v_call: TRBV9
cdr3_length: 17
j_call: TRBJ2-5
d_call: TRBD2
clone_size: NA
cdr3_nt: TGTGCCAGCAGCGTAGGGACTAGCGGGAGGCCCCCAGAGACCCAGTACTTC
cdr3_aa: CASSVGTSGRPPETQYF

v_call: TRBV24-1
cdr3_length: 15
j_call: TRBJ2-7
d_call: NA
clone_size: NA
cdr3_nt: TGTGCCACCAGTGATCCCCTGGGCAACTCCTACGAGCAGTACTTC
cdr3_aa: CATSDPLGNSYEQYF

v_call: TRBV9
cdr3_length: 14
j_call: TRBJ2-7
d_call: NA
clone_size: many
cdr3_nt: TGTGCCAGCAGCGTATCGGGGGCTGATCGGGAGCAGTACTTC
cdr3_aa: CASSVSGADREQYF

v_call: TRBV27
cdr3_length: 15
j_call: TRBJ1-5
d_call: TRBD1
clone_size: NA
cdr3_nt: TGTGCCAGCAATCCGGGACAGGGGGCAGTTCAGCCCCAGCATTTT
cdr3_aa: CASNPGQGAVQPQHF

v_call: TRBV9
cdr3_length: 17
j_call: TRBJ2-1
d_call: TRBD2
clone_size: few
cdr3_nt: TGTGCCAGCAGCGTAGGGAGAGGCCTAGCGGGCTACAATGAGCAGTTCTTC
cdr3_aa: CASSVGRGLAGYNEQFF

v_call: TRBV29-1
cdr3_length: 12
j_call: TRBJ2-1
d_call: NA
clone_size: few
cdr3_nt: TGCAGCGTTGAATGGGGGAACAATGAGCAGTTCTTC
cdr3_aa: CSVEWGNNEQFF

v_call: TRBV28
cdr3_length: 16
j_call: TRBJ2-3
d_call: NA
clone_size: NA
cdr3_nt: TGTGCCAGCAGTCCATGGGGGCGGATAAGCACAGATACGCAGTATTTT
cdr3_aa: CASSPWGRISTDTQYF

v_call: TRBV24-1
cdr3_length: 16
j_call: TRBJ2-5
d_call: NA
clone_size: few
cdr3_nt: TGTGCCACCAGTGATTTAACTAGGGTAGGGGAAGAGACCCAGTACTTC
cdr3_aa: CATSDLTRVGEETQYF

v_call: TRBV12-3/TRBV12-4
cdr3_length: 12
j_call: TRBJ2-1
d_call: NA
clone_size: NA
cdr3_nt: TGTGCCAGCAGTTGGACAAGGTACGAGCAGTTCTTC
cdr3_aa: CASSWTRYEQFF

v_call: TRBV5-1
cdr3_length: 15
j_call: TRBJ2-7
d_call: TRBD1
clone_size: many
cdr3_nt: TGCGCCAGCAGCTTGCCCCGACAGGGGGTCTACGAGCAGTACTTC
cdr3_aa: CASSLPRQGVYEQYF

v_call: TRBV14
cdr3_length: 14
j_call: TRBJ1-1
d_call: NA
clone_size: few
cdr3_nt: TGTGCCAGCAGCCCCGCTATGAGGGGCGGTGAAGCTTTCTTT
cdr3_aa: CASSPAMRGGEAFF

v_call: TRBV6-2/TRBV6-3
cdr3_length: 11
j_call: TRBJ2-7
d_call: NA
clone_size: NA
cdr3_nt: TGTGCCAGCACCCAAAGGGGGGAGCCGTACTTC
cdr3_aa: CASTQRGEPYF

v_call: TRBV6-2/TRBV6-3
cdr3_length: 16
j_call: TRBJ2-1
d_call: TRBD1
clone_size: many
cdr3_nt: TGTGCCAGCAGGGGGGGACAGGCTATTACCTACAATGAGCAGTTCTTC
cdr3_aa: CASRGGQAITYNEQFF

v_call: TRBV11-3
cdr3_length: 15
j_call: TRBJ2-3
d_call: TRBD2
clone_size: many
cdr3_nt: TGTGCCAGCAGCCGTGGGACTAGCGGGACAGATACGCAGTATTTT
cdr3_aa: CASSRGTSGTDTQYF

v_call: TRBV7-9
cdr3_length: 12
j_call: TRBJ2-3
d_call: NA
clone_size: many
cdr3_nt: TGTGCCAGCAGCTCCCGACCTTCATTATCGTATTTT
cdr3_aa: CASSSRPSLSYF

v_call: TRBV18
cdr3_length: 12
j_call: TRBJ2-5
d_call: NA
clone_size: many
cdr3_nt: TGTGCCAGCTCCGCCTCTCAAGAGACCCAGTACTTC
cdr3_aa: CASSASQETQYF

v_call: TRBV5-6
cdr3_length: 14
j_call: TRBJ2-7
d_call: NA
clone_size: many
cdr3_nt: TGTGCCAGCAGCTACTCACGATCGTCGGGGGAGCAGTACTTC
cdr3_aa: CASSYSRSSGEQYF

v_call: TRBV27
cdr3_length: 17
j_call: TRBJ2-3
d_call: NA
clone_size: many
cdr3_nt: TGTGCCAGCAGTTTTGGCCCTCCGGGACTCGAGGTAGATACGCAGTATTTT
cdr3_aa: CASSFGPPGLEVDTQYF

v_call: TRBV7-9
cdr3_length: 15
j_call: TRBJ2-7
d_call: NA
clone_size: NA
cdr3_nt: TGTGCCAGCAGCTTAACCACCCGGGATTCCTACGAGCAGTACTTC
cdr3_aa: CASSLTTRDSYEQYF

v_call: TRBV5-4
cdr3_length: 14
j_call: TRBJ2-1
d_call: NA
clone_size: many
cdr3_nt: TGTGCCAGCCGTAACCGGGACTCGTACAATGAGCAGTTCTTC
cdr3_aa: CASRNRDSYNEQFF

v_call: TRBV2
cdr3_length: 15
j_call: TRBJ2-7
d_call: TRBD1
clone_size: NA
cdr3_nt: TGTGCCAGCAAAATCACGCAGGCAGGGGGCAACGAGCAGTACTTC
cdr3_aa: CASKITQAGGNEQYF

v_call: TRBV28
cdr3_length: 15
j_call: TRBJ2-5
d_call: TRBD1
clone_size: NA
cdr3_nt: TGTGCCAGCACTCCGGGACAGGGACAGGGAGAGACCCAGTACTTC
cdr3_aa: CASTPGQGQGETQYF

v_call: TRBV24-1
cdr3_length: 16
j_call: TRBJ2-1
d_call: TRBD2
clone_size: many
cdr3_nt: TGTGCCACCAGTGGCAGGACTAGCGGGAGGGACAATGAGCAGTTCTTC
cdr3_aa: CATSGRTSGRDNEQFF

v_call: TRBV5-1
cdr3_length: 18
j_call: TRBJ2-7
d_call: NA
clone_size: NA
cdr3_nt: TGTGCCAGCAGCCGCGCCGTGGGTATGGGGGGATTCCTCTACGAGCAGTACTTC
cdr3_aa: CASSRAVGMGGFLYEQYF

v_call: TRBV12-3/TRBV12-4
cdr3_length: 15
j_call: TRBJ1-1
d_call: NA
clone_size: many
cdr3_nt: TGTGCCAGCAGTTTGCAGTCAGGCCCCGTGGCTGAAGCTTTCTTT
cdr3_aa: CASSLQSGPVAEAFF

v_call: TRBV19
cdr3_length: 14
j_call: TRBJ2-2
d_call: NA
clone_size: many
cdr3_nt: TGTGCCAGTATTTCGACAGTGATCACCGGGGAGCTGTTTTTT
cdr3_aa: CASISTVITGELFF

v_call: TRBV20-1
cdr3_length: 18
j_call: TRBJ2-2
d_call: TRBD2
clone_size: NA
cdr3_nt: TGCAGTGCTAGATCCCCGACTAGCGGGAGGGTGAACACCGGGGAGCTGTTTTTT
cdr3_aa: CSARSPTSGRVNTGELFF

v_call: TRBV24-1
cdr3_length: 16
j_call: TRBJ2-1
d_call: TRBD1
clone_size: NA
cdr3_nt: TGTGCCACCAGTGATTTACCGGGACAGGGAGGCAATGAGCAGTTCTTC
cdr3_aa: CATSDLPGQGGNEQFF

v_call: TRBV30
cdr3_length: 20
j_call: TRBJ2-2
d_call: NA
clone_size: NA
cdr3_nt: TGTGCCTGGAGTGTAGTGGCTCTAGCGTCACCGGGGGACTCGGCCGGGGAGCTGTTTTTT
cdr3_aa: CAWSVVALASPGDSAGELFF

v_call: TRBV7-9
cdr3_length: 19
j_call: TRBJ2-2
d_call: NA
clone_size: NA
cdr3_nt: TGTGCCAGCAGCGCTGGGAGGAGAACGAATTCCTTGAACACCGGGGAGCTGTTTTTT
cdr3_aa: CASSAGRRTNSLNTGELFF

v_call: TRBV6-1
cdr3_length: 11
j_call: TRBJ1-1
d_call: NA
clone_size: NA
cdr3_nt: TGTGCCAGCAGAGCAGGGACTGGAGCTTTCTTT
cdr3_aa: CASRAGTGAFF

v_call: TRBV7-3
cdr3_length: 15
j_call: TRBJ2-7
d_call: TRBD2
clone_size: NA
cdr3_nt: TGCGCCAGCAGCCAACTCCCGGGACTAGCTGACGAGCAGTACTTC
cdr3_aa: CASSQLPGLADEQYF

v_call: TRBV10-3
cdr3_length: 15
j_call: TRBJ2-1
d_call: NA
clone_size: few
cdr3_nt: TGTGCCATCAGTGAAGGAAGCCGCTCCTACAATGAGCAGTTCTTC
cdr3_aa: CAISEGSRSYNEQFF

v_call: TRBV7-9
cdr3_length: 17
j_call: TRBJ2-5
d_call: NA
clone_size: many
cdr3_nt: TGTGCCAGCAGCCCCACCCTCCGTGGAGGGAGGCAAGAGACCCAGTACTTC
cdr3_aa: CASSPTLRGGRQETQYF

v_call: TRBV2
cdr3_length: 10
j_call: TRBJ2-5
d_call: TRBD1
clone_size: few
cdr3_nt: TGTGCCAGCAGGGACAGGGCCCAGTACTTC
cdr3_aa: CASRDRAQYF

v_call: TRBV20-1
cdr3_length: 12
j_call: TRBJ2-7
d_call: NA
clone_size: NA
cdr3_nt: TGCAGTGCTAGAGGGGTAGCTCACGAGCAGTACTTC
cdr3_aa: CSARGVAHEQYF

v_call: TRBV20-1
cdr3_length: 17
j_call: TRBJ2-3
d_call: TRBD2
clone_size: many
cdr3_nt: TGCAGTGCAGTTGGGGCTAGCGGGAGGGCTAGCACAGATACGCAGTATTTT
cdr3_aa: CSAVGASGRASTDTQYF

v_call: TRBV30
cdr3_length: 13
j_call: TRBJ2-3
d_call: TRBD2
clone_size: many
cdr3_nt: TGTGCCTGGAGTGGACTAGCATCAGATACGCAGTATTTT
cdr3_aa: CAWSGLASDTQYF

v_call: TRBV20-1
cdr3_length: 13
j_call: TRBJ2-5
d_call: NA
clone_size: many
cdr3_nt: TGCAGTGCTGGAATTCCAAACCAAGAGACCCAGTACTTC
cdr3_aa: CSAGIPNQETQYF

v_call: TRBV30
cdr3_length: 14
j_call: TRBJ1-1
d_call: NA
clone_size: many
cdr3_nt: TGTGCCCTCCCGGCCTATACAGCGAACACTGAAGCTTTCTTT
cdr3_aa: CALPAYTANTEAFF

v_call: TRBV30
cdr3_length: 11
j_call: TRBJ1-1
d_call: NA
clone_size: many
cdr3_nt: TGTGCCTGGAGTGTAGGCGCTGAAGCTTTCTTT
cdr3_aa: CAWSVGAEAFF

v_call: TRBV12-3/TRBV12-4
cdr3_length: 15
j_call: TRBJ2-7
d_call: NA
clone_size: NA
cdr3_nt: TGTGCCAGCAGCTCCTGGGGCCCAAGCTCCTACGAGCAGTACTTC
cdr3_aa: CASSSWGPSSYEQYF

v_call: TRBV30
cdr3_length: 11
j_call: TRBJ2-7
d_call: NA
clone_size: many
cdr3_nt: TGTGCCTGGAAGACAGGATTTTCGCAGTACTTC
cdr3_aa: CAWKTGFSQYF

v_call: TRBV5-1
cdr3_length: 15
j_call: TRBJ1-1
d_call: NA
clone_size: many
cdr3_nt: TGCGCCAGCAGCTTGACCGGGACATCAAACACTGAAGCTTTCTTT
cdr3_aa: CASSLTGTSNTEAFF

v_call: TRBV7-2
cdr3_length: 18
j_call: TRBJ2-7
d_call: TRBD1
clone_size: many
cdr3_nt: TGTGCCAGCAGCTCCCAACGTCCCGGGACAGGGTTCGGCAACGAGCAGTACTTC
cdr3_aa: CASSSQRPGTGFGNEQYF

v_call: TRBV20-1
cdr3_length: 12
j_call: TRBJ2-5
d_call: NA
clone_size: many
cdr3_nt: TGCAGTGCTAGAGATCAGCCAGAGACCCAGTACTTC
cdr3_aa: CSARDQPETQYF

v_call: TRBV3-1
cdr3_length: 17
j_call: TRBJ1-3
d_call: NA
clone_size: many
cdr3_nt: TGTGCCAGCAGCCACTCGGACGGGGCCAACTCTGGAAACACCATATATTTT
cdr3_aa: CASSHSDGANSGNTIYF

v_call: TRBV5-8
cdr3_length: 15
j_call: TRBJ2-3
d_call: NA
clone_size: few
cdr3_nt: TGTGCCAGCAGTTCAGGGATGGGGGGGCGAGATACGCAGTATTTT
cdr3_aa: CASSSGMGGRDTQYF

v_call: TRBV7-6
cdr3_length: 14
j_call: TRBJ2-7
d_call: NA
clone_size: many
cdr3_nt: TGTGCCAGCAGCGCCGGAGGGGGGACCTACGAGCAGTACTTC
cdr3_aa: CASSAGGGTYEQYF

v_call: TRBV7-9
cdr3_length: 15
j_call: TRBJ2-1
d_call: TRBD2
clone_size: NA
cdr3_nt: TGTGCCAGCAGTGGGGGGACTAGCCGGAACAATGAGCAGTTCTTC
cdr3_aa: CASSGGTSRNNEQFF

v_call: TRBV7-2
cdr3_length: 13
j_call: TRBJ2-5
d_call: NA
clone_size: few
cdr3_nt: TGTGCCAGCAGCCCTGTGGGGGGTGAGACCCAGTACTTC
cdr3_aa: CASSPVGGETQYF

v_call: TRBV28
cdr3_length: 15
j_call: TRBJ1-2
d_call: NA
clone_size: many
cdr3_nt: TGTGCCAGCAGTTTCGGTCTCCTGGGAGTTCGGGGCTACACCTTC
cdr3_aa: CASSFGLLGVRGYTF

v_call: TRBV7-2
cdr3_length: 15
j_call: TRBJ2-6
d_call: NA
clone_size: NA
cdr3_nt: TGTGCCAGCAGCCCCCGGACAGTAAGGGCCAACGTCCTGACTTTC
cdr3_aa: CASSPRTVRANVLTF

v_call: TRBV7-2
cdr3_length: 15
j_call: TRBJ2-7
d_call: TRBD2
clone_size: many
cdr3_nt: TGTGCCAGCAGCTCTGAAGCGGGAGCCCGTGCCGAGCAGTACTTC
cdr3_aa: CASSSEAGARAEQYF